These T cell receptor beta chains were read from a single sample in a study of OX40 agonist ivuxolimab in advanced cancers. Repertoires were generated with immunoSEQ multiplex PCR, while TCRdb's copy carries only in-frame clones and drops some. This sample has about 62,000 clones, with about four fifths found just once. The sequences come from CD4+ or CD8+ T cells sorted from blood, collected in a trial of the OX40 agonist ivuxolimab. The receptor source for this set is an adult with an advanced solid tumor such as melanoma, head and neck, liver or kidney cancer. Both conserved end residues are trimmed from each CDR3.

V gene,J gene,CDR3 protein
TRBV4-1,TRBJ1-2,ASGLTRASGYT
TRBV2,TRBJ2-7,ASSYSYEQY
TRBV30,TRBJ1-4,AWGRTTNEKLF
TRBV11-3,TRBJ2-1,ASSLDSTQGNEQF
TRBV19,TRBJ1-6,AVTGGLNSPLH
TRBV5-4,TRBJ2-2,ASSWGQNTGELF
TRBV5-4,TRBJ2-5,ASSSGRELQETQY
TRBV6-1,TRBJ1-2,ASSEGPYGYT
TRBV4-1,TRBJ1-5,ASSPRGQSQPQH
TRBV4-3,TRBJ2-5,ASSPGLAGVETQY
TRBV1,TRBJ2-6,TSRVFSLCTNRANVLT
TRBV15,TRBJ2-7,ATSSTNRYGLEQY
TRBV5-6,TRBJ1-5,ASTLGPPTQGNQPQH
TRBV20-1,TRBJ2-1,SASLPGEQF
TRBV19,TRBJ2-6,ASIGGSSSGANVLT
TRBV2,TRBJ1-1,ASSERVLNTEAF
TRBV28,TRBJ2-3,ASSLFPSGAAGTQY
TRBV29-1,TRBJ2-2,SVERWTGELF
TRBV4-1,TRBJ2-1,ASRYLGGGARDEQF
TRBV5-3,TRBJ2-7,ASSTRLDLYEQY
TRBV11-2,TRBJ1-2,ASSPTGMYGYT
TRBV7-6,TRBJ2-2,ASSYDTHRELF
TRBV5-1,TRBJ2-2,ASKSGQGHTGELF
TRBV5-1,TRBJ1-1,ASSLRDVGDTEAF
TRBV4-2,TRBJ2-2,ASSQPWGLAGPPVTGELF
TRBV2,TRBJ1-4,AGYDGFSNEKLF
TRBV18,TRBJ1-5,ASSPPPKQGLNQPQH
TRBV7-9,TRBJ1-3,ASSLDRVLD
TRBV5-4,TRBJ1-1,ASSLDRLNTEAF
TRBV10-2,TRBJ2-1,ASRPGLAGELEYNEQF
TRBV18,TRBJ2-1,ASSPPLNEQF
TRBV7-3,TRBJ1-6,ASGSGGSDNSPLH
TRBV10-3,TRBJ1-5,ALRAREGQPQH
TRBV16,TRBJ1-4,ASSQTTSTNEKLF
TRBV5-1,TRBJ2-5,ASSLVQGQETQY
TRBV4-2,TRBJ1-6,ASSQDQVGGHSPLH
TRBV27,TRBJ2-2,ASSPFRSMGNTGELF
TRBV6-6,TRBJ1-4,ASSPVGYPKKLF
TRBV6-1,TRBJ1-5,ASRRHTSSNQPQH
TRBV7-6,TRBJ2-1,ASSLAGGQGYEQF
TRBV5-4,TRBJ2-3,ASSSYGGDTQY
TRBV6-6,TRBJ2-5,ASSYEPGETQY
TRBV5-1,TRBJ2-2,ASGWTSGDTGKLF
TRBV6-5,TRBJ1-5,ASSPPGDGNQPQH
TRBV28,TRBJ1-2,ASSLTRQGASGYT
TRBV5-4,TRBJ1-1,ASSPGTGTMNTEAF
TRBV30,TRBJ1-1,AWRVGGYTEAF
TRBV5-4,TRBJ1-6,ASSPDRFNSPLH
TRBV7-9,TRBJ2-3,ASSLVGPPEDTQY
TRBV2,TRBJ1-1,ATSPNTEAF
TRBV2,TRBJ1-2,ASGTGGNYGYT
TRBV5-1,TRBJ1-5,ASSLDINQPQH
TRBV4-3,TRBJ2-3,ASSRGGYTDTQY
TRBV6-1,TRBJ1-6,ASSDEPYNSPLH
TRBV2,TRBJ1-4,ASSVPQGLATNEKLF
TRBV11-2,TRBJ2-5,ASSFGTAEETQY
TRBV19,TRBJ1-2,ASNQRDRFYGYT
TRBV29-1,TRBJ2-3,SVDTGTDTQY
TRBV27,TRBJ1-2,ASSKTGTSNYGYT
TRBV7-9,TRBJ1-5,ASSFSAGQGQPQH